The 29 T cell receptor beta chains in this list originate from one sample, sequenced in a study of post-analysis software for immune sequencing data. The antigens these receptors bind are not known. General study results and limits: With TRBV5-6, TRBV5-1 and TRBV20-1 included, about five TRBV segments were more frequent in patients than in controls.

Unique molecular identifiers featured in each of the TCR beta cDNA libraries. Each CDR3 protein is one row after TCRdb ran MiXCR on the PCR reads. In the table there are about 770,000 distinct CDR3 sequences, 46% of which are singletons. Material: blood. These receptors were taken from a girl aged 10-17 years with multiple sclerosis.

Points on this clonotype: The junction does not match germline at one end; this may be a read error. This chain joins TRBV7-7 and TRBJ2-5, with D maybe TRBD2 (6 bases). Germline CDR1 reads SSHAT; CDR2 reads FNYEAQ (reference sequence). The CDR3 runs 15 residues. CDR3 nucleotides: TGTGCTAGCAGCTCCGGACTACCGGCCCAAGAGACCCAGTACTTC. Its translation is CASSSGLPAQETQYF. Full variable domain (missing parts from reference TRBV7-7 and TRBJ2-5): GAGVSQSPRYKVTKRGQDVTLRCDPISSHATLYWYQQALGQGPEFLTYFNYEAQPDKSGLPSDRFSAERPEGSISTLTIQRTEQRDSAMYRCASSSGLPAQETQYFGPGTRLLVL.

In its sample, this clonotype was seen a few times. The CDR3 DNA reads TGTGCCAGCACCCCATTAGCGGGAGTAAACATTCAGTACTTC. Its translation: CASTPLAGVNIQYF. The chain joins TRBV28 to TRBJ2-4; TRBD2 agrees at 9 bases. J was trimmed by 6 bases and V by 7 bases; bases with no gene match: 7. The CDR3 extends over 14 amino acids. In germline, CDR1 is MDHEN, CDR2 SYDVKM.

There are a few counts of this clonotype. The chain couples TRBV5-1 to TRBJ2-1, with D possibly matching TRBD2 (5 bases). Between the trimmed V and J ends, which lost 2 bases and 8 bases, there was a span of 11 bases. Germline V gives CDR1 SGHRS, CDR2 YFSETQ. The CDR3 is made up of 13 amino acids. CDR3 sequence: CASSFRPEDEQFF. The CDR3 DNA is TGCGCCAGCAGCTTTAGACCGGAGGATGAGCAGTTCTTC.

The V and J genes are TRBV7-2 and TRBJ2-1; the D is unclear. The CDR3 sequence is 16 residues long. Germline CDR1 reads SGHTA; CDR2 reads FQGNSA. V gave up 1 base and J gave up 8 bases, with 18 bases separating them. The CDR3 DNA follows: TGTGCCAGCAGCTTAGAGTCTAACTCGGCCACCCATGAGCAGTTCTTC. This codes for CASSLESNSATHEQFF.

This chain uses TRBV9 with TRBJ2-1; unclear D gene. Trimming pared 0 bases from V and 6 bases from J, leaving 7 bases between. Germline V gene data show CDR1 as SGDLS and CDR2 as YYNGEE. CDR3 length: 13 residues. CDR3: CASSVGPSNEQFF. DNA for the CDR3: TGTGCCAGCAGCGTAGGCCCCAGCAATGAGCAGTTCTTC.

This chain connects TRBV28 to TRBJ2-7; TRBD2 matches at 11 bases. This CDR3 is built from 14 residues. CDR1 and CDR2 (germline): MDHEN, SYDVKM. V trimming: 6 bases; J trimming: 1 base; junction bases outside the gene matches: 2. This chain's CDR3 is CASRTSGISYEQYF. CDR3 in DNA: TGTGCCAGCAGGACTAGCGGGATATCCTACGAGCAGTACTTC.

This rearrangement joins TRBV30 to TRBJ1-4, with 11 bases aligning to TRBD1. In germline, CDR1 is GTSNPN, CDR2 SVGIG (reference sequence). The trim removed 3 bases at V and 5 bases at J, leaving 5 bases unmatched. CDR3 size: 15 residues. As DNA, the CDR3 is TGTGCCTGGAGCGATCGGACAGGGGGCAATGAAAAACTGTTTTTT. Translating gives CAWSDRTGGNEKLFF.

There are a few counts of this clonotype. The chain joins TRBV12-3 or TRBV12-4 to TRBJ1-1; D remains unclear. The CDR3 totals 11 residues. Trimming shortened V by 8 bases and J by 7 bases, and 11 bases separated the two germline ends. Written as DNA, the CDR3 is TGTGCCAGCTTACTAGGGCGTGAAGCTTTCTTT. Its translation: CASLLGREAFF.

The chain links TRBV13 to TRBJ2-1, with TRBD2 identical over 11 bases. Germline CDR1 reads PRHDT; CDR2 reads FYEKMQ (reference sequence). The CDR3 runs 18 residues. Trimming at V came to 4 bases and at J to 6 bases, leaving 14 bases not matched to a gene. CDR3 residues: CASSSIPGLADYFNEQFF. The CDR3 region has the DNA TGTGCCAGCAGCTCAATTCCGGGACTAGCGGATTACTTCAATGAGCAGTTCTTC.

As DNA, the CDR3 is TGTGCCAGCAGCGTCATGGGACTAGCGGGAGAGGAGCAGTTCTTC. This sequence encodes CASSVMGLAGEEQFF. The chain is built from TRBV9 and TRBJ2-1; 14 nucleotides line up with TRBD2. V was pared by 2 bases and J by 10 bases, with 5 bases of the junction left unmatched. CDR3 length: 15 residues. Germline CDR1 SGDLS, CDR2 YYNGEE.

The genes are TRBV27 and TRBJ2-7; 12 bases are shared with TRBD2. The germline V gene has CDR1 MNHEY and CDR2 SMNVEV (reference sequence). CDR3 length: 17 amino acids. V lost 6 bases, J lost 4 bases, and 13 bases stayed unmatched. Written as DNA, the CDR3 is TGTGCCAGCAGAGGGGCCCTACTAGCGGGAGGATGGTACGAGCAGTACTTC. This translates into CASRGALLAGGWYEQYF.

This chain links TRBV10-3 with TRBJ1-2; D not certain. The CDR3 sequence is 11 residues long. CDR1 and CDR2 from the germline V gene are ENHRY and SYGVKD. The V and J ends lost 0 bases and 8 bases respectively, with 4 bases between them. CDR3 bases: TGTGCCATCAGTGAGTCCACGGGCTACACCTTC. This encodes CAISESTGYTF.

This chain connects TRBV29-1 to TRBJ2-7, with D possibly being TRBD2 (7 bases). This CDR3 is built from 12 residues. The germline V gene encodes CDR1 SQVTM and CDR2 ANQGSEA. V was shortened by 6 bases and J by 2 bases, with 11 bases between the two germline ends. The CDR3 DNA sequence: TGCAGCGTGGGAGGGGGTACCTACGAGCAGTACTTC. Its protein is CSVGGGTYEQYF.

The CDR3 sequence is CASSIGNSNQPQHF. DNA for the CDR3: TGTGCCAGTAGTATCGGGAATAGCAATCAGCCCCAGCATTTT. The rearrangement links TRBV19 to TRBJ1-5, with unresolved D. From germline, CDR1 is LNHDA and CDR2 SQIVND (reference sequence). The CDR3 spans 14 residues. The germline V and J ends were trimmed by 3 bases and 0 bases, with 6 bases remaining between them.

This sequence joins TRBV7-9 and TRBJ2-1; 10 bases are a match to TRBD1. CDR1 and CDR2 from the germline V gene are SEHNR and FQNEAQ (reference sequence). This CDR3 has 15 residues. The ends lost 1 base at V and 6 bases at J; junction bases unmatched: 3. The CDR3 region has the DNA TGTGCCAGCAGCTTAGGACAGGGGGCCCTCAATGAGCAGTTCTTC. Translated: CASSLGQGALNEQFF.

This clonotype has a single count. The chain couples TRBV6-1 to TRBJ1-2; D gene uncertain. This CDR3 is 13 amino acids long. The germline V and J ends were trimmed by 6 bases and 2 bases, with 10 bases remaining between them. Germline CDR1 reads MNHNS; CDR2 reads SASEGT. CDR3 coding DNA: TGTGCCAGCAGGCTTGGCGGCAACTATGGCTACACCTTC. Residues: CASRLGGNYGYTF.

The chain couples TRBV14 to TRBJ2-5, with TRBD1 identical over 7 bases. The J call is in doubt because the DNA end fits TRBJ2-7 better. There are 15 residues in the CDR3. Germline V CDR1 and CDR2: SGHDN, FVKESK. The DNA of the CDR3 is TGTGCCAGCAGCCAGATAGGGACAGAATTCTACGAGCAGTACTTC. It is translated as CASSQIGTEFYEQYF.

This clonotype was observed a few times. V gene TRBV6-5 combines with J gene TRBJ1-5, with TRBD1 as a possible D gene (5 bases). The CDR3 has 13 amino acids. The germline V gene encodes CDR1 MNHEY and CDR2 SVGAGI. Trimming cost V 8 bases and J 6 bases, with 14 bases left between them. CDR3 bases: TGTGCCAGCGGGAGACGGGACGGTCAGCCCCAGCATTTT. Its protein product is CASGRRDGQPQHF.

The V gene is TRBV20-1, the J gene TRBJ2-5, with TRBD2 matching over 9 bases. V gave up 1 base and J gave up 4 bases; unmatched junction bases: 10. Germline V gives CDR1 DFQATT, CDR2 SNEGSKA (reference sequence). This CDR3 is 16 amino acids long. CDR3 coding DNA: TGCAGTGCTAGAGTCGATAGCGGGAGCGGGGGAGAGACCCAGTACTTC. Translation gives CSARVDSGSGGETQYF.

There are many counts of this clonotype. The chain recombines TRBV29-1 with TRBJ2-7, with TRBD1 matching 7 bases. The CDR3 is 12 residues long. Germline V gene lookup returns CDR1 SQVTM and CDR2 ANQGSEA. V shed 4 bases, J shed 4 bases, and the junction held 4 bases outside the gene matches. This chain's CDR3 is CSVAAGGYEQYF. In DNA, the CDR3 is TGCAGCGTTGCTGCAGGGGGTTACGAGCAGTACTTC.

The chain employs TRBV18 and TRBJ1-2; the D gene is possibly TRBD1 (5 bases). The CDR3 contains 16 residues. Deletions cut 2 bases from V and 4 bases from J, with 17 bases between. Germline-derived CDR1 and CDR2 are KGHSH and LQKENI. CDR3 sequence (DNA): TGTGCCAGCTCACCAGCGGGACGCCCGGAAGGCTATGGCTACACCTTC. It encodes CASSPAGRPEGYGYTF.

This clonotype was detected a few times. V and J are TRBV12-5 and TRBJ2-1, with D hard to call. V was clipped by 0 bases and J by 7 bases, with 7 bases between them. The CDR3 sequence is 13 residues long. CDR1 is LGHNT and CDR2 is FRNRAP in the germline V gene. In DNA form, the CDR3 reads TGTGCTAGTGGTTTGGTATCTGGGAATGAGCAGTTCTTC. Translation: CASGLVSGNEQFF.

This clonotype was seen a handful of times. This sequence joins TRBV12-3 or TRBV12-4 and TRBJ2-1; unclear D gene. The CDR3 loop spans 16 amino acids. The V gene lost 7 bases and the J gene lost 0 bases, with 16 bases spanning the gap. The CDR3 nucleotides read TGTGCCAGCAATGGCTTAGGGCTGAGCTCCTACAATGAGCAGTTCTTC. Its translation: CASNGLGLSSYNEQFF.

There are a few counts of this clonotype. The V call is TRBV9, the J call TRBJ1-4; tentative D call: TRBD1 (5 bases). The V end was cut by 1 base, the J end by 8 bases, with 15 bases between. The CDR3 is made up of 15 amino acids. Per the germline V gene, CDR1 is SGDLS and CDR2 is YYNGEE. Here the CDR3 reads CASSVTGHPREKLFF. The CDR3 nucleotides are TGTGCCAGCAGCGTAACAGGCCACCCCCGAGAAAAACTGTTTTTT.

The genes are TRBV2 and TRBJ1-2; no definite D call. The germline CDR1 and CDR2 sequences are SNHLY and FYNNEI. The CDR3 sequence is 12 residues long. Trimming pared 8 bases from V and 3 bases from J, leaving 10 bases between. The CDR3 DNA reads TGTGCCAGCGTCGGGTGGGACTATGGCTACACCTTC. Amino acids: CASVGWDYGYTF.

CDR3 sequence: CASSGRGNSYEQYF. CDR3 nucleotide sequence: TGTGCCAGCAGCGGAAGAGGGAACTCCTACGAGCAGTACTTC. The V gene is TRBV9, the J gene TRBJ2-7; tentatively, D is TRBD2 (5 bases). There are 14 residues in the CDR3. V was clipped by 3 bases and J by 0 bases, with 10 bases between them. Germline CDR1 and CDR2: SGDLS and YYNGEE.

As concerns this clonotype: Relative to the germline gene, one junction end is altered; a read error may explain this. This sequence joins TRBV5-1 and TRBJ2-3; D ambiguous. The CDR3 covers 13 residues. From germline, CDR1 is SGHRS and CDR2 YFSETQ. The CDR3 protein is CTSSQVSTDTQYF. CDR3 sequence (DNA): TGCACCAGCAGCCAGGTCAGCACAGATACGCAGTATTTT.

This clonotype has ten or more counts. Germline and junction disagree at one end, which may indicate a read error. The chain joins TRBV5-1 to TRBJ1-2, with D possibly TRBD1 on 5 matching bases. CDR3 length: 11 residues. The germline CDR1 and CDR2 sequences are SGHRS and YFSETQ. The CDR3 is CASSGGYGYTF. The CDR3 coding sequence is TGTGCCAGCAGTGGGGGGTATGGCTACACCTTC. Together with reference TRBV5-1 and TRBJ1-2, the CDR3 gives the full variable domain: KAGVTQTPRYLIKTRGQQVTLSCSPISGHRSVSWYQQTPGQGLQFLFEYFSETQRNKGNFPGRFSGRQFSNSRSEMNVSTLELGDSALYLCASSGGYGYTFGSGTRLTVV.

The V call is TRBV21-1, the J call TRBJ1-1. TRBV21-1 is an annotated pseudogene. This CDR3 spans 13 amino acids. DNA for the CDR3: TGTGCCAGCAGCAAAGTAGGCGACACTGAAGCTTTCTTT. Protein product: CASSKVGDTEAFF.